Presented here are 9 T cell receptor beta chains from one specimen sequenced in a study of radiotherapy plus CTLA-4 blockade in lung cancer. Only in-frame clones appear in the TCRdb table, and some are missing; sequencing was by immunoSEQ multiplex PCR. The sample includes roughly 66,000 clones, under 85% seen only once; the top ten take roughly 4%. Sequences were derived from peripheral blood, sampled from a patient treated with radiotherapy plus ipilimumab. The receptors originated from a human donor with non-small cell lung cancer who had a partial response to radiotherapy plus ipilimumab.

The chain links TRBV6-1 to TRBJ2-7; no clear D gene. V gave up 1 base and J gave up 2 bases, with 15 bases separating them. This CDR3 spans 16 amino acids. Germline CDR1 is MNHNS and CDR2 is SASEGT. This CDR3 is CASSEEARRRTYEQYF. The CDR3 DNA sequence: TGTGCCAGCAGTGAAGAGGCCCGGCGGCGTACCTACGAGCAGTACTTC.

The count of this clone is one. The chain recombines TRBV30 with TRBJ2-1, with D possibly matching TRBD2 (6 bases). The V end was cut by 4 bases, the J end by 5 bases, with 12 bases between. This CDR3 has 13 amino acids. Germline loops: CDR1 GTSNPN, CDR2 SVGIG (reference sequence). The CDR3 here is CAWTKGLDNEQFF. In nucleotides, the CDR3 is TGTGCCTGGACCAAGGGACTGGACAATGAGCAGTTCTTC.

The rearrangement joins TRBV6-5 to TRBJ2-7, with D unclear. V lost 4 bases and J lost 0, with 13 bases in between. The CDR3 has 15 residues. Germline V gene sequence: CDR1 MNHEY, CDR2 SVGAGI. The CDR3 region has the DNA TGTGCCAGCAGTTTTTCAAGACGGGTCTCCTACGAGCAGTACTTC. It yields the protein CASSFSRRVSYEQYF.

Here the CDR3 reads CASSSDRGKAKNIQYF. The DNA for the CDR3 is TGTGCCAGCAGCTCCGACAGGGGTAAAGCCAAAAACATTCAGTACTTC. The chain has TRBV7-8 and TRBJ2-4; 8 bases are shared with TRBD1. From germline, CDR1 is SGHVS and CDR2 FQNEAQ. V trimming: 4 bases; J trimming: 0 bases; junction bases outside the gene matches: 5. The CDR3 length is 16 residues.

The chain combines TRBV2 with TRBJ2-1, with no clear D. V gave up 6 bases and J gave up 4 bases, with 4 bases separating them. The CDR3 spans 11 residues. Germline CDR1 reads SNHLY; CDR2 reads FYNNEI. This CDR3 is CASSQYNEQFF. In DNA, the CDR3 is TGTGCCAGCAGCCAGTACAATGAGCAGTTCTTC.

The genes are TRBV7-2 and TRBJ2-1; TRBD2 agrees at 11 bases. Losses at the gene ends were 5 bases for V and 4 bases for J; bases not matched to a gene: 7. The germline gives CDR1 SGHTA, CDR2 FQGNSA. This CDR3 spans 16 amino acids. CDR3 protein: CASSRERLAGYNEQFF. The CDR3 DNA reads as TGTGCCAGCAGCCGAGAACGACTAGCGGGATACAATGAGCAGTTCTTC.

The chain joins TRBV27 to TRBJ2-5, with a possible D match to TRBD1 (6 bases). Trimming took 6 bases from V and 6 from J, leaving 20 bases between them. This CDR3 has 15 residues. Germline loops: CDR1 MNHEY, CDR2 SMNVEV (reference sequence). The CDR3 loop reads CASRGATGMGKTQYF. As DNA, the CDR3 is TGTGCCAGCAGAGGGGCTACAGGGATGGGAAAGACCCAGTACTTC.

This rearrangement joins TRBV9 to TRBJ2-7; 8 bases are shared with TRBD1. Per the germline V gene, CDR1 is SGDLS and CDR2 is YYNGEE. This CDR3 contains 15 residues. The V segment lost 4 bases and the J segment 2 bases; nucleotides outside the gene matches: 8. This CDR3 reads CASSLGGTGPYEQYF. CDR3 DNA sequence: TGTGCCAGCAGCCTAGGGGGGACAGGACCCTACGAGCAGTACTTC.

This sequence joins TRBV6-5 and TRBJ1-1, with D perhaps TRBD1 (5 bases). The CDR3 runs to 14 residues. Germline CDR1 is MNHEY and CDR2 is SVGAGI. V dropped 4 bases and J dropped 4 bases, with 13 bases sitting between them. The CDR3 DNA reads TGTGCCAGCAGTTCTTTCAGGGTACGCACTGAAGCTTTCTTT. Translation gives CASSSFRVRTEAFF.